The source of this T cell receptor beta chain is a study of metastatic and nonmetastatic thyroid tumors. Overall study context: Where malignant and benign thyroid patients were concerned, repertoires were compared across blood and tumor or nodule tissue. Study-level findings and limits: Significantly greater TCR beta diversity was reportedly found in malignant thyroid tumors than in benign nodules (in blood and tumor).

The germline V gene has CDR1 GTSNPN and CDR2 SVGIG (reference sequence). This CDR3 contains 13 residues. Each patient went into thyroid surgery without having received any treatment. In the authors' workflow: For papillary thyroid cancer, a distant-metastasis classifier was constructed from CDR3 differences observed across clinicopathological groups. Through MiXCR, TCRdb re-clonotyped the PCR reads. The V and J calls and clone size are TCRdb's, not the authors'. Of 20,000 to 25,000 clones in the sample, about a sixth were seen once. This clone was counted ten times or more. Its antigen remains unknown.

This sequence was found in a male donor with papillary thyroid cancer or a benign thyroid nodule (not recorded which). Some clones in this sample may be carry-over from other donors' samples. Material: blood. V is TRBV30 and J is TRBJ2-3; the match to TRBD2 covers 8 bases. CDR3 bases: TGTTCATCCCGACTAGCGCCCATTGATACGCAGTATTTT. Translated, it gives CSSRLAPIDTQYF.